This is a list of T cell receptor beta chains from one sample in a study of T cells in Graves' hyperthyroidism and ophthalmopathy. TCRdb itself ran the multiplex PCR reads through MiXCR, one entry per CDR3 protein. Here the sample spans 350,000 to 500,000 distinct CDR3 sequences, 12% to 15% being singletons. Specimen: blood. The source of these receptors is a woman aged 18 to 35 with Graves' hyperthyroidism. CDR3s include the opening cysteine and the closing phenylalanine or tryptophan. D genes are given only for firm matches. Rows give clone size only sometimes, using once, few, many, or a class for an expanded clone.

J gene,D gene,clone size,V gene,CDR3 DNA,CDR3 protein
TRBJ2-4,.,few,TRBV5-1,TGCGCCAGCAGCTTTCTTAGCGGAGCCAAAAACATTCAGTACTTC,CASSFLSGAKNIQYF
TRBJ2-2,.,few,TRBV5-1,TGCGCCAGCAGCAGCCCTCGGGGGCGCCTTTCAGCGACCGGGGAGCTGTTTTTT,CASSSPRGRLSATGELFF
TRBJ1-1,TRBD1,many,TRBV6-1,TGTGCCAGCAGTGGGACAGGTAGAACTGAAGCTTTCTTT,CASSGTGRTEAFF
TRBJ2-2,.,.,TRBV2,TGTGCCAGCATGGTAGCGGAGAACACCGGGGAGCTGTTTTTT,CASMVAENTGELFF
TRBJ2-1,.,.,TRBV27,TGTGCCAGCAGTTTAAATCCGGGACTCCCAACTAATCTGTACAATGAGCAGTTCTTC,CASSLNPGLPTNLYNEQFF
TRBJ2-6,TRBD1,many,TRBV28,TGTGCCAGCAGTCAACAGGGGCTGGATGGGGCCAACGTCCTGACTTTC,CASSQQGLDGANVLTF
TRBJ2-3,.,many,TRBV28,TGTGCCAGCAGTTTATCTCGAGCGTCGGACACAGATACGCAGTATTTT,CASSLSRASDTDTQYF
TRBJ2-1,TRBD1,many,TRBV5-1,TGCGCCAGCAGCCGTTCAATGGGACAGGGGGACAATGAGCAGTTCTTC,CASSRSMGQGDNEQFF
TRBJ1-2,.,few,TRBV7-9,TGTGCCAGCAGGCCAGAAGCGACCTATGGCTACACCTTC,CASRPEATYGYTF
TRBJ1-5,.,many,TRBV3-1,TGTGCCAGCAGCCTACAGGGTTCCAATCAGCCCCAGCATTTT,CASSLQGSNQPQHF
TRBJ2-7,.,many,TRBV7-8,TGTGCCAGCAGCTTTCAGACTAACATTTTAACCTACGAGCAGTACTTC,CASSFQTNILTYEQYF
TRBJ2-5,.,many,TRBV30,TGTGCCTGGATGAAGTTTGGACAGCAAGAGACCCAGTACTTC,CAWMKFGQQETQYF
TRBJ2-2,TRBD1,few,TRBV7-8,TGTGCCAGCAGCCTATTCCCGACAGGGGCGAACACCGGGGAGCTGTTTTTT,CASSLFPTGANTGELFF
TRBJ2-3,.,.,TRBV20-1,TGCAGTGCTAGAGGTACTAGCACAGATACGCAGTATTTT,CSARGTSTDTQYF
TRBJ1-1,.,many,TRBV11-2,TGTGCCAGCAGCTTATCCCTGGCAGGCGCGAACACTGAAGCTTTCTTT,CASSLSLAGANTEAFF
TRBJ1-1,TRBD1,many,TRBV6-1,TGTGCCAGCAGTCGGGACAGGCAACTTAGCACTGAAGCTTTCTTT,CASSRDRQLSTEAFF
TRBJ1-5,.,.,TRBV10-3,TGTGCCATCAGTGAGGCAGGGGATAGCAATCAGCCCCAGCATTTT,CAISEAGDSNQPQHF
TRBJ2-3,TRBD1,.,TRBV19,TGTGCCAGTAGTCGAACCACAGGGGGCGTCACAGATACGCAGTATTTT,CASSRTTGGVTDTQYF
TRBJ2-1,.,many,TRBV15,TGTGCCACCAGCAGAGAAAAGAGCTCCTACAATGAGCAGTTCTTC,CATSREKSSYNEQFF
TRBJ1-2,.,many,TRBV3-1,TGTGCCAGCAGCCCCAACAGACACTACTATGGCTACACCTTC,CASSPNRHYYGYTF
TRBJ1-3,.,.,TRBV30,TGTGCCTGGAAGAAGGCTGGAAACACCATATATTTT,CAWKKAGNTIYF
TRBJ2-1,TRBD2,few,TRBV10-2,TGCGCCAGCAGCCCACAAGCGGGAGTTTACAATGAGCAGTTCTTC,CASSPQAGVYNEQFF
TRBJ2-7,TRBD1,many,TRBV20-1,TGCAGTGCTAGAGTCAGGGGGCAATCCTACGAGCAGTACTTC,CSARVRGQSYEQYF
TRBJ1-1,TRBD1,.,TRBV2,TGTGCCAGCTCACCTCTCGGGACAGGAGAGCCAGAAGCTGACACTGAAGCTTTCTTT,CASSPLGTGEPEADTEAFF
TRBJ1-1,TRBD1,many,TRBV13,TGTGCCAGCAGCTTAGAGGGGACAGAAAACACTGAAGCTTTCTTT,CASSLEGTENTEAFF
TRBJ1-3,.,.,TRBV19,TGTGCCAGTAGTACCGCCTTTGGAAACACCATATATTTT,CASSTAFGNTIYF
TRBJ1-5,TRBD1,.,TRBV19,TGTGCCAGTAGTAGGGGACAGAATAGCAATCAGCCCCAGCATTTT,CASSRGQNSNQPQHF
TRBJ2-7,TRBD2,many,TRBV5-6,TGTGCCAGCAGCTTGGGACTAGCGGGGCACTACGAGCAGTACTTC,CASSLGLAGHYEQYF
TRBJ2-7,TRBD1,many,TRBV28,TGTGCCAGCAGTCCCCTCTCCCAGGGGGCCTACGAGCAGTACTTC,CASSPLSQGAYEQYF
TRBJ1-5,.,many,TRBV20-1,TGCAGTGCGGGGGGGGGGGTTCACCAGCCCCAGCATTTT,CSAGGGVHQPQHF
TRBJ1-5,TRBD1,many,TRBV5-1,TGCGCCAGCAGCTTGGGTGGACAGGGGGCAGGTCAGCCCCAGCATTTT,CASSLGGQGAGQPQHF
TRBJ2-7,.,many,TRBV5-6,TGTGCCAGCAGCCGACAGGCGCAATTCTACGAGCAGTACTTC,CASSRQAQFYEQYF
TRBJ2-1,TRBD2,.,TRBV19,TGTGCCAGTAGTATCGGCGGGAGGGTTTACAATGAGCAGTTCTTC,CASSIGGRVYNEQFF
TRBJ2-5,.,many,TRBV7-9,TGTGCCAGCAGCTTAGGAGATCGAGAGACCCAGTACTTC,CASSLGDRETQYF
TRBJ1-1,.,many,TRBV30,TGTGCCTGGAGTGACGGCGGGTACACTGAAGCTTTCTTT,CAWSDGGYTEAFF
TRBJ2-4,.,once,TRBV27,TGTGCCCCAGGCGGGGAAGAGGGGAACATTCAGTACTTC,CAPGGEEGNIQYF
TRBJ2-1,.,many,TRBV18,TGTGCCAGCTCCCTGGGACCGTACAATGAGCAGTTCTTC,CASSLGPYNEQFF